The 14 T cell receptor beta chains below come from one sample, sequenced in a study of PD-1 blockade in classical Hodgkin lymphoma. The time point here: cycle 4 day 1 (C4D1), after around six weeks of nivolumab. There was relapse after autologous stem cell transplantation in every patient, and there was variation in brentuximab vedotin exposure. The study purified CD4+ T cells from thawed PBMCs using magnetic negative selection. Produced via immunoSEQ multiplex PCR; TCRdb's table is partial and in-frame only. The sample has fewer than 15,000 clones, approximately 80% seen once. This sample comprised CD4+ T cells from blood, obtained before the fourth cycle of nivolumab. Receptors were obtained from a human donor with classical Hodgkin lymphoma.

The gene calls are TRBV5-1 and TRBJ2-1; D may be TRBD1 (6 bases). Per the germline V gene, CDR1 is SGHRS and CDR2 is YFSETQ. CDR3 length equals 13 residues. The ends were cut back, 6 bases at V and 4 bases at J, with 11 bases in the middle. CDR3 DNA sequence: TGCGCCAGCAAAAACACAGGGTACAATGAGCAGTTCTTC. Translation gives CASKNTGYNEQFF.

This clone was counted a few times. This sequence joins TRBV7-9 and TRBJ1-5; the D is unclear. The CDR3 totals 14 residues. V lost 2 bases, J lost 0 bases, and 5 bases lay in between. Germline assignment: CDR1 SEHNR and CDR2 FQNEAQ (reference sequence). CDR3 amino acids: CASSLSSSNQPQHF. DNA of the CDR3: TGTGCCAGCAGCTTATCCAGTAGCAATCAGCCCCAGCATTTT.

About this clone itself: Germline and junction disagree at one end, which may indicate a read error. The chain links TRBV28 to TRBJ1-6; a possible D gene is TRBD1 (5 bases). Germline CDR1 and CDR2: MDHEN and SYDVKM. The CDR3 covers 13 residues. CDR3 nucleotides: TGCGGATCAGGGAGCTCCTATAATTCACCCCTCCACTTT. This encodes CGSGSSYNSPLHF.

V is TRBV6-5 and J is TRBJ2-3; D gene unclear. The CDR3 loop spans 15 amino acids. Germline V CDR1 and CDR2: MNHEY, SVGAGI. The V end lost 0 bases, the J end lost 2 bases, and 9 bases lay between the germline ends. CDR3 nucleotide sequence: TGTGCCAGCAGTTACTCACGGGCCCCCACAGATACGCAGTATTTT. Protein product: CASSYSRAPTDTQYF.

This clone was seen only once. The rearrangement uses TRBV6-5 and TRBJ1-1; a possible D gene is TRBD1 (5 bases). This CDR3 spans 14 amino acids. Trimming stripped 2 bases from V and 5 bases from J, with 12 bases between. The V gene's germline CDR1 is MNHEY and CDR2 SVGAGI. Here the CDR3 reads CASSYGTLVTEAFF. The CDR3 DNA follows: TGTGCCAGCAGTTACGGGACCCTGGTGACTGAAGCTTTCTTT.

This sequence joins TRBV18 and TRBJ1-2; D is ambiguous. The length of the CDR3 is 13 residues. Germline values: CDR1 KGHSH, CDR2 LQKENI. V was trimmed by 0 bases and J by 8 bases, leaving 10 bases between them. The CDR3 region has the DNA TGTGCCAGCTCACCACCGGACCGGGAAGGCTACACCTTC. Its translation: CASSPPDREGYTF.

The chain links TRBV5-6 to TRBJ1-2; unclear D gene. Germline V gives CDR1 SGHDT, CDR2 YYEEEE. The V and J ends lost 5 bases and 4 bases respectively, with 15 bases between them. This CDR3 is built from 14 residues. This chain's CDR3 is CASRMWEALYGYTF. DNA for the CDR3: TGTGCCAGCAGGATGTGGGAGGCTCTCTATGGCTACACCTTC.

V gene TRBV19 combines with J gene TRBJ2-1; 9 positions match TRBD1. Per germline, CDR1 LNHDA and CDR2 SQIVND (reference sequence). V was clipped by 6 bases and J by 15 bases; unmatched bases: 9. The CDR3 loop spans 12 amino acids. In DNA form, the CDR3 reads TGTGCCAGTAGAACGAGTCGGGACAGGGTGTTCTTC. Translation: CASRTSRDRVFF.

The chain has TRBV6-5 and TRBJ2-5; D uncertain. The CDR3 extends over 14 amino acids. Germline loops: CDR1 MNHEY, CDR2 SVGAGI. Trimming took 0 bases from V and 5 from J, leaving 10 bases between them. CDR3 DNA: TGTGCCAGCAGTTACTCGAACAGCCCGGAGACCCAGTACTTC. This translates into CASSYSNSPETQYF.

The chain links TRBV7-6 to TRBJ2-2, with TRBD2 identical over 11 bases. The CDR3 covers 19 residues. Germline assignment: CDR1 SGHVS and CDR2 FNYEAQ. The junction had 7 bases not matched to a gene; V was cut back by 0 bases and J by 1 base. CDR3 in amino acids: CASSLATSGKGGNTGELFF. DNA of the CDR3: TGTGCCAGCAGCTTAGCGACTAGCGGGAAGGGGGGGAACACCGGGGAGCTGTTTTTT. Complete variable domain (other parts from reference TRBV7-6 and TRBJ2-2): GAGVSQSPRYKVTKRGQDVALRCDPISGHVSLYWYRQALGQGPEFLTYFNYEAQQDKSGLPNDRFSAERPEGSISTLTIQRTEQRDSAMYRCASSLATSGKGGNTGELFFGEGSRLTVL.

This rearrangement joins TRBV19 to TRBJ1-5; D perhaps matches TRBD1 (5 bases). V lost 8 bases and J lost 3, with 8 bases in between. Germline assignment: CDR1 LNHDA and CDR2 SQIVND (reference sequence). The CDR3 extends over 12 amino acids. DNA for the CDR3: TGTGCCAGTCGACAGTTCAATCAGCCCCAGCATTTT. It specifies CASRQFNQPQHF.

This chain connects TRBV28 to TRBJ1-4, with TRBD1 identical over 7 bases. The CDR3 has 15 amino acids. Germline V gene sequence: CDR1 MDHEN, CDR2 SYDVKM. Unmatched junction bases numbered 12, after V lost 6 bases and J lost 8 bases. The CDR3 reads CASSSPSRGGEKLFF. CDR3 nucleotides: TGTGCCAGCAGCTCCCCATCCAGGGGGGGCGAAAAACTGTTTTTT.

The V call is TRBV14, the J call TRBJ2-5, with unresolved D. V lost 0 bases, J lost 7 bases, and 9 bases lay in between. Germline loops: CDR1 SGHDN, CDR2 FVKESK. This CDR3 contains 13 residues. This CDR3 is CASSQDLGGTQYF. In DNA, the CDR3 is TGTGCCAGCAGCCAAGATCTAGGCGGGACCCAGTACTTC.

The chain combines TRBV19 with TRBJ2-7; 7 nucleotides align to TRBD2. From germline, CDR1 is LNHDA and CDR2 SQIVND (reference sequence). The trim removed 6 bases at V and 0 bases at J, leaving 5 bases unmatched. The CDR3 has 14 amino acids. The CDR3 coding sequence is TGTGCCAGTAGGGGGAGGGGAAGCTCCTACGAGCAGTACTTC. This encodes CASRGRGSSYEQYF.